Presented here are 5 T cell receptor beta chains from one specimen sequenced in a study of shared clonotypes between healthy human individuals. Sequencing used immunoSEQ multiplex PCR; TCRdb keeps in-frame clones, though not all of them. The sample holds about 2.3 million clones, approximately 95% seen once. Sequencing input: naive CD4+ T cells from PBMCs. Sample subset: CD45RA+ positively selected. The source of these receptors is a man between 18 and 35 years old in good health. Some clones in this sample may be carry-over from other donors' samples.

The chain is built from TRBV5-1 and TRBJ2-7; 11 bases agree with TRBD2. The CDR3 totals 15 residues. The J segment lost 6 bases and the V segment lost 3 bases, leaving 8 bases of the junction unmatched. Per the germline V gene, CDR1 is SGHRS and CDR2 is YFSETQ. The DNA for the CDR3 is TGCGCCAGCAGCTCTCGTACTAGCGGGAGTGCCGAGCAGTACTTC. Translation gives CASSSRTSGSAEQYF.

CDR3 region: CASSLASGSSDTQYF. The DNA for the CDR3 is TGTGCCAGCAGCTTAGCTAGCGGAAGTTCAGATACGCAGTATTTT. The rearrangement links TRBV11-3 to TRBJ2-3; 7 positions agree with TRBD2. The V and J ends lost 1 base and 4 bases, in that order; junction bases with no gene match: 5. Germline V gene sequence: CDR1 SGHNT, CDR2 YENEEA. This CDR3 spans 15 amino acids.

The CDR3 loop reads CASSQGRNTNYEQYF. In DNA, the CDR3 is TGCGCCAGCAGCCAAGGGCGGAACACCAACTACGAGCAGTACTTC. V gene TRBV4-3 combines with J gene TRBJ2-7; D remains unclear. The V and J ends lost 1 base and 3 bases respectively, with 13 bases between them. The CDR3 is made up of 15 amino acids. Germline V lookup: CDR1 LGHNA, CDR2 YSLEER.

V and J are TRBV15 and TRBJ1-2; no clear D gene. Trimming pared 1 base from V and 3 bases from J, leaving 6 bases between. The CDR3 covers 13 residues. CDR1 is LNHNV, CDR2 YYDKDF, per germline (reference sequence). This CDR3 reads CATSRGLDYGYTF. The CDR3 nucleotides read TGTGCCACCAGCAGAGGCCTCGACTATGGCTACACCTTC.

The V call is TRBV5-1, the J call TRBJ2-7, with TRBD1 identical over 7 bases. The ends lost 7 bases at V and 0 bases at J; junction bases unmatched: 7. Per the germline V gene, CDR1 is SGHRS and CDR2 is YFSETQ. The CDR3 spans 14 residues. The CDR3 here is CASGPGDSSYEQYF. Written as DNA, the CDR3 is TGCGCCAGCGGCCCCGGGGACAGCTCCTACGAGCAGTACTTC. The whole variable domain, remainder taken from reference TRBV5-1 and TRBJ2-7, is KAGVTQTPRYLIKTRGQQVTLSCSPISGHRSVSWYQQTPGQGLQFLFEYFSETQRNKGNFPGRFSGRQFSNSRSEMNVSTLELGDSALYLCASGPGDSSYEQYFGPGTRLTVT.